The clone carrying this T cell receptor (beta chain) showed up just once. Antigen: not known. The sample comes from a study of T cell clones after liver transplantation. Whole-study context: TCRbeta sequencing after a pre-transplant mixed lymphocyte reaction identified graft-donor-reactive clones, later tracked in post-transplant blood.

Produced via immunoSEQ multiplex PCR; TCRdb's table is partial and in-frame only. The data contain more than 100,000 clones, around 84% of them singletons. Germline loops: CDR1 SGHRS, CDR2 YFSETQ. The CDR3 is 16 residues long. Trimming removed 0 bases at V and 3 bases at J, with 13 bases between. Regarding the study as a whole: A significant post-transplant drop in circulating graft-donor-reactive CD4 TCRbeta sequences occurred in most of the 8 subjects. In a couple of subjects, few donor cells limited the measurable donor-reactive repertoire.

This chain connects TRBV5-1 to TRBJ2-1; the D gene is possibly TRBD1 (5 bases). Sample: CD4+ T cells from blood, taken approximately 50 months after liver transplant. The sequence was collected from a human patient who received a liver transplant. Among the T cells, some may be from the graft donor. For the CDR3, the DNA is TGCGCCAGCAGCTTGGAGCCAGGACAAGACTACAATGAGCAGTTCTTC. Translating it yields CASSLEPGQDYNEQFF. Full variable domain (remainder filled in from reference TRBV5-1 and TRBJ2-1): KAGVTQTPRYLIKTRGQQVTLSCSPISGHRSVSWYQQTPGQGLQFLFEYFSETQRNKGNFPGRFSGRQFSNSRSEMNVSTLELGDSALYLCASSLEPGQDYNEQFFGPGTRLTVL.